Listed below are T cell receptor beta chains from one sample, sequenced in a study of early T cells in non-severe SARS-CoV-2 infection. MiXCR, run by TCRdb on the 5' RACE reads, gives a single entry per CDR3 protein. Among about 77,000 distinct CDR3 sequences listed, about a sixth were seen once. The sample comprised whole blood. The receptors shown here come from an adult who was a healthcare worker with PCR-confirmed SARS-CoV-2 infection or an uninfected control (not recorded which). Both conserved end residues are part of each CDR3. D genes are given only for firm matches. Size is omitted from some rows. Given values are once, few, many or a class for expanded clones.

>-|TRBV28|-|TRBJ2-7
TGTGCCAGCAGCAATTGGCCGTTATTCCCCTACGAGCAGTACTTC
CASSNWPLFPYEQYF
>TRBD1|TRBV19|many|TRBJ1-2
TGTGCCAGCACCGGGACAGGGTATGGCTACACCTTC
CASTGTGYGYTF
>TRBD2|TRBV13|few|TRBJ2-7
TGTGCCAGCAGCTTCACCGGGACTAGCGATTACGAGCAGTACTTC
CASSFTGTSDYEQYF
>-|TRBV20-1|few|TRBJ1-1
TGCAGTGCTAGACCGGACAGCGCGCACCACTTCGCTGAAGCTTTCTTT
CSARPDSAHHFAEAFF
>-|TRBV6-6|many|TRBJ2-2
TGTGCCAGCAGTTACGGGGGGGCTCTGGCCGGGGAGCTGTTTTTT
CASSYGGALAGELFF
>-|TRBV25-1|many|TRBJ1-2
TGTGCCAGCAGTCCAACTAGGGGGGAATGGGCTAACTATGGCTACACCTTC
CASSPTRGEWANYGYTF
>TRBD1|TRBV6-6|few|TRBJ1-1
TGTGCCAGCAGACCGGACAGGGGAGGTTACACTGAAGCTTTCTTT
CASRPDRGGYTEAFF
>TRBD1|TRBV9|many|TRBJ1-2
TGTGCCAGCAGCCCAACAGGACAGGGGATCTCTGGCTACACCTTC
CASSPTGQGISGYTF
>-|TRBV4-2|-|TRBJ1-1
TGTGCCAGCAGCCAAGAAAATCTCCCCAACACTGAAGCTTTCTTT
CASSQENLPNTEAFF
>TRBD1|TRBV29-1|medium-sized|TRBJ2-2
TGCAGCGTCCGCAGGGACAGCGGGGAGCTGTTTTTT
CSVRRDSGELFF
>TRBD1|TRBV5-5|-|TRBJ2-1
TGTGCCAGCAGCTTGCGTCCGAGACAGGGCAGTGAGCAGTTCTTC
CASSLRPRQGSEQFF
>TRBD1|TRBV12-3/TRBV12-4|-|TRBJ1-2
TGTGCCAGCAGCCCCGGACAGGGGAGCTATGGCTACACCTTC
CASSPGQGSYGYTF
>-|TRBV18|few|TRBJ1-3
TGTGCCAGCTCCCCCTTGGCGGACTCTGGAAACACCATATATTTT
CASSPLADSGNTIYF
>TRBD1|TRBV5-1|-|TRBJ2-7
TGCGCCAGCAGCTTGGTTGGGACAGGGGGCTACGAGCAGTACTTC
CASSLVGTGGYEQYF
>-|TRBV24-1|-|TRBJ2-7
TGTGCCACCAGTGACGCTACCGGTCGGTCCTACGAGCAGTACTTC
CATSDATGRSYEQYF
>TRBD2|TRBV2|many|TRBJ2-2
TGTGCCAGCAAGGTCCGGGAGGCGGCCGGGGAGCTGTTTTTT
CASKVREAAGELFF
>TRBD2|TRBV5-1|-|TRBJ2-1
TGCGCCAGCAGCCTAACTAGCGGTACCTACAATGAGCAGTTCTTC
CASSLTSGTYNEQFF
>-|TRBV9|few|TRBJ2-3
TGTGCCAGCAGCAACACAGATACGCAGTATTTT
CASSNTDTQYF
>TRBD2|TRBV7-7|many|TRBJ2-2
TGTGCTAGCAGCTGGGGACTAGCGGGAGTCACCGGGGAGCTGTTTTTT
CASSWGLAGVTGELFF
>-|TRBV7-8|-|TRBJ2-5
TGTGCCAGCAGCCCACCGGGGCGCATGGAGACCCAGTACTTC
CASSPPGRMETQYF
>-|TRBV20-1|few|TRBJ1-2
TGCAGTGCTAGAGTATGGGCCAGCAACCATTTGAACTATGGCTACACCTTC
CSARVWASNHLNYGYTF
>TRBD2|TRBV20-1|-|TRBJ2-7
TGCAGTGCTAGGCGGGGGGACCCCTACGAGCAGTACTTC
CSARRGDPYEQYF
>TRBD1|TRBV29-1|-|TRBJ2-3
TGCAGCGTACCGGGACAGGGTGCAGATACGCAGTATTTT
CSVPGQGADTQYF
>TRBD1|TRBV12-3/TRBV12-4|-|TRBJ1-5
TGTGCCAGCAGTTTTGGAGCGCCGACAGGGTATAGCAATCAGCCCCAGCATTTT
CASSFGAPTGYSNQPQHF